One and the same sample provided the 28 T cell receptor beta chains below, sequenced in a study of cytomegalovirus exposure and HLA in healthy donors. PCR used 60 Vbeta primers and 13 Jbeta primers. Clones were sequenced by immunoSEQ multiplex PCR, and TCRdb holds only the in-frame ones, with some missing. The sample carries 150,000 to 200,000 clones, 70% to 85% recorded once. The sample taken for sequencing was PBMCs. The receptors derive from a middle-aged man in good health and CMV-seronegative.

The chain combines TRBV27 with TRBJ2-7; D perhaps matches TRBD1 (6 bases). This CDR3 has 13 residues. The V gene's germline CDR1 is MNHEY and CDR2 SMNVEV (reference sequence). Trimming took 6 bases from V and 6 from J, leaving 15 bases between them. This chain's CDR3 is CASSFAQGSEQYF. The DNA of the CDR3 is TGTGCCAGCAGCTTCGCACAGGGAAGCGAGCAGTACTTC.

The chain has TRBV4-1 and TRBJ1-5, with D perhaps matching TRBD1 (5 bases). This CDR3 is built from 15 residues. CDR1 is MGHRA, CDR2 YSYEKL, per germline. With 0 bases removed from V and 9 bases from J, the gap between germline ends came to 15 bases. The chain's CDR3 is CASSQDRGTGRPQHF. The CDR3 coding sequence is TGCGCCAGCAGCCAAGATAGGGGTACCGGTCGGCCCCAGCATTTT.

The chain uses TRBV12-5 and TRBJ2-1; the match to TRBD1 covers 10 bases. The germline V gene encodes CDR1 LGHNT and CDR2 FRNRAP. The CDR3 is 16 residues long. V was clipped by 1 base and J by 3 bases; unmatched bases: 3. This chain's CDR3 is CASGLGTGGHYNEQFF. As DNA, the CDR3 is TGTGCTAGTGGTTTGGGGACAGGGGGTCACTACAATGAGCAGTTCTTC.

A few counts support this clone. As DNA, the CDR3 is TGTGCCAGCACGACCGGAGGGACAGGGGGGAATGAGCAGTTCTTC. It translates to CASTTGGTGGNEQFF. The genes are TRBV25-1 and TRBJ2-1; TRBD1 matches at 11 bases. The CDR3 spans 15 residues. The V gene end was trimmed by 7 bases and the J gene end by 7 bases; junction bases not matched to a gene: 9. In germline, CDR1 is MGHDK, CDR2 SYGVNS.

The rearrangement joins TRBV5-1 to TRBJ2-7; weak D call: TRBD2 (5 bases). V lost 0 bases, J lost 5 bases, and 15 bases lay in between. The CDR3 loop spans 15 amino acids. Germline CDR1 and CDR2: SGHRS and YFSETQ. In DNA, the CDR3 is TGCGCCAGCAGCTTGGCGACTAAACCCGGGGACGAGCAGTACTTC. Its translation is CASSLATKPGDEQYF. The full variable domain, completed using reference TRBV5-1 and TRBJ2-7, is KAGVTQTPRYLIKTRGQQVTLSCSPISGHRSVSWYQQTPGQGLQFLFEYFSETQRNKGNFPGRFSGRQFSNSRSEMNVSTLELGDSALYLCASSLATKPGDEQYFGPGTRLTVT.

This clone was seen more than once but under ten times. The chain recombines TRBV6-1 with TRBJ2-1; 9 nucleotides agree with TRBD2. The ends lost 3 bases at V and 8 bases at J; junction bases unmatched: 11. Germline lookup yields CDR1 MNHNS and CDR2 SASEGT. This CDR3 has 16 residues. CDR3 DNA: TGTGCCAGCAGTGATTCCTCCAGCGGGGGGCTGGATGAGCAGTTCTTC. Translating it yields CASSDSSSGGLDEQFF.

The CDR3 region is CASSIIGSTNEKLFF. CDR3 nucleotide sequence: TGTGCCAGTAGTATCATCGGGTCAACTAATGAAAAACTGTTTTTT. The chain uses TRBV19 and TRBJ1-4; the D is unclear. The germline gives CDR1 LNHDA, CDR2 SQIVND (reference sequence). This CDR3 is 15 amino acids long. V was clipped by 3 bases and J by 0 bases, with 8 bases between them.

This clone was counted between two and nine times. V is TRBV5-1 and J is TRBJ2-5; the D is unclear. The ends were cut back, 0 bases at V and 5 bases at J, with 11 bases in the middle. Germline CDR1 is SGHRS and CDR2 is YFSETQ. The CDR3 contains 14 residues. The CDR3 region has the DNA TGCGCCAGCAGCTTGGCGCCTTTGAGCGAGACCCAGTACTTC. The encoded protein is CASSLAPLSETQYF.

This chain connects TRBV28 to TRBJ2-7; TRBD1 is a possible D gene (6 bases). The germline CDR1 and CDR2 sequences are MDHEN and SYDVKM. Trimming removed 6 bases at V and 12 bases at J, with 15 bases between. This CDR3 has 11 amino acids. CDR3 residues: CASSRGTRWYF. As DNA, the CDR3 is TGTGCCAGCAGCCGTGGGACACGGTGGTACTTC.

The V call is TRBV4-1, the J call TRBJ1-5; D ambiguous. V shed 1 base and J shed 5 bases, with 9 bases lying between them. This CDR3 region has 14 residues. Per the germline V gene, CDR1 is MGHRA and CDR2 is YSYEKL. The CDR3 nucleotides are TGCGCCAGCAGCCAAGTGGCGGGGTATCAGCCCCAGCATTTT. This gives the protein CASSQVAGYQPQHF.

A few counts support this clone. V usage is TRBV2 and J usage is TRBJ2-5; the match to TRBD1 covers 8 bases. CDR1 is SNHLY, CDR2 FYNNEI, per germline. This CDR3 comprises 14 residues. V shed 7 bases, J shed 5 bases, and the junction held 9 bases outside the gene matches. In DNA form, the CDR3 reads TGTGCCAGCACAAAGGACAGGGCGGGGGAGACCCAGTACTTC. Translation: CASTKDRAGETQYF.

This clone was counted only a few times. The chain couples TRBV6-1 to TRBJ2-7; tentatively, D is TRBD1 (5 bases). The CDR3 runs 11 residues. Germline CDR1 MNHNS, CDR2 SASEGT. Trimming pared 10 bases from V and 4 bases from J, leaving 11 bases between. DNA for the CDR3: TGTGCCACCAGACAGATATACGAGCAGTACTTC. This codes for CATRQIYEQYF.

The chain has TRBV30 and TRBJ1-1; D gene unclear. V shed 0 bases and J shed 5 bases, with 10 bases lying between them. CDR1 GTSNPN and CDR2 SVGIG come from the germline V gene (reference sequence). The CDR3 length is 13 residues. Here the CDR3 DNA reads TGTGCCTGGAGTGTAGGGTGGAGGACTGAAGCTTTCTTT. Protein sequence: CAWSVGWRTEAFF.

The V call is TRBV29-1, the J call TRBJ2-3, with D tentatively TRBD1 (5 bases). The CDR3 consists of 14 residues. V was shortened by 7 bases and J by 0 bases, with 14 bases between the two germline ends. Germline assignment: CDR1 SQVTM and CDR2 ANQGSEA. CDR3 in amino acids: CSAPTERSTDTQYF. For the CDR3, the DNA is TGCAGCGCTCCGACAGAAAGGAGCACAGATACGCAGTATTTT.

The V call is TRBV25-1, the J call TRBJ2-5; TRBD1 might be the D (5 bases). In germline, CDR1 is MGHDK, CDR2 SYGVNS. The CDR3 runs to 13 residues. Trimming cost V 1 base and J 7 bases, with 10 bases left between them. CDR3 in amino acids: CASSEFLRGTQYF. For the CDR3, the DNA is TGTGCCAGCAGTGAATTTCTAAGGGGGACCCAGTACTTC.

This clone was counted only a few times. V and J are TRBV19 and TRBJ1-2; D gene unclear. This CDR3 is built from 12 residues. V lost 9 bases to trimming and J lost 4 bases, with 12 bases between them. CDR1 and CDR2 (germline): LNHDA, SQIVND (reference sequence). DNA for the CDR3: TGTGCCAGCCGGAGCAGCGTCTATGGCTACACCTTC. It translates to CASRSSVYGYTF.

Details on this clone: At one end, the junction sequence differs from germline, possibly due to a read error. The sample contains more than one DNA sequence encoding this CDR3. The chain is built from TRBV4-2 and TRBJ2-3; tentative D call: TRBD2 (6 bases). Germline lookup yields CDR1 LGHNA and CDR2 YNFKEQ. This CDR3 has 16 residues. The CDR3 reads CASSQTTRDSTDTQYF. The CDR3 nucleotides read TGTGCTAGCAGCCAGACGACGCGGGACTCCACAGATACGCAGTATTTT.

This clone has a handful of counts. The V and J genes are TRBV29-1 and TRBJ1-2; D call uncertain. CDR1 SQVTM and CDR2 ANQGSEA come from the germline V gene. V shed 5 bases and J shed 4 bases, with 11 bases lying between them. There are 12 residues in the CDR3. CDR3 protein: CSVTEVSYGYTF. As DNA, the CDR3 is TGCAGCGTTACCGAGGTTAGCTATGGCTACACCTTC.

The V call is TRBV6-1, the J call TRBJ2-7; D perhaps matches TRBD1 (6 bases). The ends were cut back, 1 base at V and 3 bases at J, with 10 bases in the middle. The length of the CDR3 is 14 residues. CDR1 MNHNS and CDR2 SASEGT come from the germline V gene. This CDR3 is CASSEGVQGYEQYF. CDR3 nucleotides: TGTGCCAGCAGTGAAGGAGTACAGGGCTACGAGCAGTACTTC.

The CDR3 DNA is TGTGCCAGCATAGCGGGGGCTAACCAAGAGACCCAGTACTTC. Residues: CASIAGANQETQYF. This sequence joins TRBV2 and TRBJ2-5, with 9 bases that match TRBD2. There are 14 residues in the CDR3. Per germline, CDR1 SNHLY and CDR2 FYNNEI. Losses at the gene ends were 7 bases for V and 0 bases for J; bases not matched to a gene: 3.

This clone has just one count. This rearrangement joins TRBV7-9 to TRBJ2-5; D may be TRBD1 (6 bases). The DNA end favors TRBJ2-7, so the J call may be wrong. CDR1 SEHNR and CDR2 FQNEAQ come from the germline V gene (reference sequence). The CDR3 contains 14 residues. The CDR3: CASSLMDSTYEQYF. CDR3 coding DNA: TGTGCCAGCAGCTTAATGGACAGTACCTACGAGCAGTACTTC.

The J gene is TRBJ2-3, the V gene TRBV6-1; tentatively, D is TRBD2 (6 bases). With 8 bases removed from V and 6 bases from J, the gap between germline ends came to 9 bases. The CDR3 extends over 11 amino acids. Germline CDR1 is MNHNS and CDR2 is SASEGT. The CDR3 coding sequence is TGTGCCAGCCCGGGGGTGGATACGCAGTATTTT. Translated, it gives CASPGVDTQYF.

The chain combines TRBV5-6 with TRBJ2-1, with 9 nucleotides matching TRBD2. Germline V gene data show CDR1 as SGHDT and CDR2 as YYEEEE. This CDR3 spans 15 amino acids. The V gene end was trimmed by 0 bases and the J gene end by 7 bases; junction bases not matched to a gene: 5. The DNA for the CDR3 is TGTGCCAGCAGCTTGGTCGGCGGGGGGGGTAATGAGCAGTTCTTC. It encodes CASSLVGGGGNEQFF.

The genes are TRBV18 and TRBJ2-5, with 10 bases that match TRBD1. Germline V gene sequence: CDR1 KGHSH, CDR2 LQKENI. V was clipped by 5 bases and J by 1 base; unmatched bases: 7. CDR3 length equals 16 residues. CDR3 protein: CASSSRTGGLQETQYF. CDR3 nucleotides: TGTGCCAGCTCATCAAGGACAGGGGGACTCCAAGAGACCCAGTACTTC. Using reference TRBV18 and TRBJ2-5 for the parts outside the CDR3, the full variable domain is NAGVMQNPRHLVRRRGQEARLRCSPMKGHSHVYWYRQLPEEGLKFMVYLQKENIIDESGMPKERFSAEFPKEGPSILRIQQVVRGDSAAYFCASSSRTGGLQETQYFGPGTRLLVL.

CDR3 protein: CASSLDSSYEQYF. DNA of the CDR3: TGTGCCAGCAGCTTAGATTCGAGCTACGAGCAGTACTTC. The chain employs TRBV11-2 and TRBJ2-7; D not certain. This CDR3 has 13 amino acids. Trimming removed 0 bases from V and 3 bases from J, with 6 bases in between. In germline, CDR1 is SGHAT, CDR2 FQNNGV.

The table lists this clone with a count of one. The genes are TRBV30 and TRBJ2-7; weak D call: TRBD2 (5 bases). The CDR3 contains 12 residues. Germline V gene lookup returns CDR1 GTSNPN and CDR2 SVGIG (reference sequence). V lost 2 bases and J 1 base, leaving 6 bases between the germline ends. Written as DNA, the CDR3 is TGTGCCTGGAGTCGGGGATCCTACGAGCAGTACTTC. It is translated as CAWSRGSYEQYF.

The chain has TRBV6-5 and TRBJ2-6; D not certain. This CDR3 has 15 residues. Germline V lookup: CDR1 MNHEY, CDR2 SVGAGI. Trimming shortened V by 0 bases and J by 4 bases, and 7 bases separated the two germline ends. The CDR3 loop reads CASSYSTPGANVLTF. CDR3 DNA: TGTGCCAGCAGTTACTCGACTCCCGGGGCCAACGTCCTGACTTTC.

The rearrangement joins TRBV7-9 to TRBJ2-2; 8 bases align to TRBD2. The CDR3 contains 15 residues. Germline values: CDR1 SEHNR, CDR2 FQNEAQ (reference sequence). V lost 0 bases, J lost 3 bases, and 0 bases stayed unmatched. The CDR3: CASSLASGDTGELFF. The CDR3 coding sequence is TGTGCCAGCAGCTTAGCTAGCGGGGACACCGGGGAGCTGTTTTTT.